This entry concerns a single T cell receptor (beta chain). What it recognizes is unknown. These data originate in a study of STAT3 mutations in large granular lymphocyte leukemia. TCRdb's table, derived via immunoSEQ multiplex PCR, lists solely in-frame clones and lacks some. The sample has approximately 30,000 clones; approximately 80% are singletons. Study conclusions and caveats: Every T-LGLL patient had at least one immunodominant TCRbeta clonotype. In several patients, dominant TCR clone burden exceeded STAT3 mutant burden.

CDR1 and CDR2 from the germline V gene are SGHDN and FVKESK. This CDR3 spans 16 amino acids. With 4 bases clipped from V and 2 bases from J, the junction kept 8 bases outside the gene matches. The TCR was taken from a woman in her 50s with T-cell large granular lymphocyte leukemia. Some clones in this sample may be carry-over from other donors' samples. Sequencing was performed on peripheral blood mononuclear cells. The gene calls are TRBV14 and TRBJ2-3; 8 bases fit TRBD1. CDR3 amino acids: CASSPVGQVITDTQYF. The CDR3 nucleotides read TGTGCCAGCAGCCCAGTGGGACAGGTGATCACAGATACGCAGTATTTT.